A single sample is the source of the 31 T cell receptor beta chains below, sequenced in a study of technical replicates of blood from a few donors. TCRdb's table, derived via immunoSEQ multiplex PCR, lists solely in-frame clones and lacks some. The sample has tens of thousands of clones, roughly nine tenths seen once. Source material: T cells isolated from PBMCs. The receptors stem from a human donor in good health.

The chain links TRBV9 to TRBJ2-3; 7 bases line up with TRBD2. This CDR3 spans 16 amino acids. Germline assignment: CDR1 SGDLS and CDR2 YYNGEE. The J segment lost 6 bases and the V segment lost 0 bases, leaving 10 bases of the junction unmatched. The CDR3 sequence is CASSVGGSPLIDTQYF. The CDR3 region has the DNA TGTGCCAGCAGCGTAGGCGGGAGCCCCCTCATCGATACGCAGTATTTT. The full variable domain, rest sourced from reference TRBV9 and TRBJ2-3, is DSGVTQTPKHLITATGQRVTLRCSPRSGDLSVYWYQQSLDQGLQFLIQYYNGEERAKGNILERFSAQQFPDLHSELNLSSLELGDSALYFCASSVGGSPLIDTQYFGPGTRLTVL.

This chain joins TRBV7-3 and TRBJ2-1; D is unresolved. CDR3 length: 14 amino acids. V was shortened by 2 bases and J by 2 bases, with 7 bases between the two germline ends. Germline lookup yields CDR1 SGHTA and CDR2 FQGTGA. DNA for the CDR3: TGTGCCAGCAGCTTAGCGGTTACCTACAATGAGCAGTTCTTC. Its protein product is CASSLAVTYNEQFF.

The chain uses TRBV5-4 and TRBJ2-7, with D possibly matching TRBD2 (6 bases). V was clipped by 2 bases and J by 4 bases, with 10 bases between them. The germline V gene has CDR1 SGHNT and CDR2 YYREEE (reference sequence). The CDR3 runs to 13 residues. The CDR3 DNA follows: TGTGCCAGCAGCTTTGCGGGGCTGTACGAGCAGTACTTC. Translation: CASSFAGLYEQYF.

The V and J genes are TRBV11-3 and TRBJ1-1; D might be TRBD1 (5 bases). The length of the CDR3 is 14 residues. Germline CDR1 SGHNT, CDR2 YENEEA. Trimming stripped 2 bases from V and 1 base from J, with 8 bases between. CDR3 sequence: CASSLFQGNTEAFF. The CDR3 nucleotides read TGTGCCAGCAGCTTATTTCAGGGGAACACTGAAGCTTTCTTT.

The rearrangement links TRBV6-1 to TRBJ2-7, with a possible D match to TRBD1 (5 bases). With 0 bases removed from V and 4 bases from J, the gap between germline ends came to 16 bases. Germline V CDR1 and CDR2: MNHNS, SASEGT. The CDR3 is made up of 16 amino acids. In DNA, the CDR3 is TGTGCCAGCAGTGAAGCTTGGGGCAGGGCAGTTTACGAGCAGTACTTC. This gives the protein CASSEAWGRAVYEQYF.

The chain recombines TRBV28 with TRBJ1-1; D perhaps matches TRBD1 (6 bases). Per germline, CDR1 MDHEN and CDR2 SYDVKM. The CDR3 extends over 14 amino acids. V lost 2 bases to trimming and J lost 4 bases, with 11 bases between them. The CDR3 sequence: CASSLGLRGTEAFF. CDR3 coding DNA: TGTGCCAGCAGTTTAGGTCTCAGGGGCACTGAAGCTTTCTTT.

In DNA form, the CDR3 reads TGTGCCAGCAGCGTATACCGGGACAGCATTCCAGATACGCAGTATTTT. It encodes CASSVYRDSIPDTQYF. The gene calls are TRBV2 and TRBJ2-3, with 7 bases that match TRBD1. Germline CDR1 SNHLY, CDR2 FYNNEI. With 6 bases clipped from V and 4 bases from J, the junction kept 13 bases outside the gene matches. This CDR3 contains 16 residues.

The gene calls are TRBV4-2 and TRBJ1-3, with 10 bases lining up with TRBD1. The CDR3 runs to 16 residues. Germline CDR1 is LGHNA and CDR2 is YNFKEQ. The trim removed 3 bases at V and 9 bases at J, leaving 11 bases unmatched. The CDR3 sequence is CASSHEDRGAPATIYF. In nucleotides, the CDR3 is TGTGCCAGCAGCCATGAGGACAGGGGGGCCCCAGCCACCATATATTTT.

This chain joins TRBV6-1 and TRBJ1-4; TRBD1 agrees at 7 bases. From germline, CDR1 is MNHNS and CDR2 SASEGT. This CDR3 contains 15 residues. The junction had 5 bases not matched to a gene; V was cut back by 5 bases and J by 2 bases. This CDR3 reads CASSRLTGTNEKLFF. CDR3 in DNA: TGTGCCAGCAGTAGACTGACAGGGACTAATGAAAAACTGTTTTTT.

In its sample, this clone was seen a few times. The genes are TRBV28 and TRBJ1-1; D may be TRBD1 (5 bases). CDR3 length equals 13 residues. V gave up 7 bases and J gave up 7 bases, with 16 bases separating them. Germline CDR1 MDHEN, CDR2 SYDVKM. The CDR3 DNA is TGTGCCAGCATTATTCAGGGTGGTGGTGAAGCTTTCTTT. Residues: CASIIQGGGEAFF.

This sequence joins TRBV5-6 and TRBJ2-7; 9 bases agree with TRBD1. This CDR3 is built from 14 residues. V lost 0 bases, J lost 3 bases, and 1 base stayed unmatched. Looked up from germline, CDR1 is SGHDT and CDR2 is YYEEEE. Here the CDR3 reads CASSLGTGVYEQYF. CDR3 sequence (DNA): TGTGCCAGCAGCTTGGGGACAGGGGTCTACGAGCAGTACTTC.

This rearrangement joins TRBV11-3 to TRBJ2-7; 7 bases match TRBD1. J lost 4 bases, V lost 2 bases, and 14 bases had no gene match. The CDR3 has 17 amino acids. From germline, CDR1 is SGHNT and CDR2 YENEEA. The CDR3 bases are TGTGCCAGCAGCTTAATTGGTCAGGGGGAAAGAGGGTACGAGCAGTACTTC. Amino acids: CASSLIGQGERGYEQYF.

This chain links TRBV29-1 with TRBJ2-1; D remains unclear. Trimming shortened V by 3 bases and J by 5 bases, and 14 bases separated the two germline ends. Germline V gene sequence: CDR1 SQVTM, CDR2 ANQGSEA. The CDR3 has 14 amino acids. The CDR3 region has the DNA TGCAGCGTTGATCCGGTGGCGGAAGACAATGAGCAGTTCTTC. It specifies CSVDPVAEDNEQFF.

The gene calls are TRBV9 and TRBJ1-2; D is uncertain. Germline V lookup: CDR1 SGDLS, CDR2 YYNGEE. V was clipped by 0 bases and J by 4 bases, with 4 bases between them. The CDR3 is 12 residues long. In nucleotides, the CDR3 is TGTGCCAGCAGCGTAGGGAGCTATGGCTACACCTTC. Translated: CASSVGSYGYTF.

This sequence joins TRBV11-3 and TRBJ2-7; TRBD2 is a possible D gene (5 bases). The CDR3 contains 13 residues. Germline V gene lookup returns CDR1 SGHNT and CDR2 YENEEA. V lost 5 bases to trimming and J lost 5 bases, with 13 bases between them. The CDR3 sequence is CASSPYVEDEQYF. Here the CDR3 DNA reads TGTGCCAGCAGCCCATACGTGGAGGACGAGCAGTACTTC.

Only one count was recorded for this clone. The chain carries TRBV29-1 and TRBJ1-2; D perhaps matches TRBD1 (6 bases). The germline gives CDR1 SQVTM, CDR2 ANQGSEA. V shed 3 bases and J shed 5 bases, with 10 bases lying between them. The CDR3 extends over 12 amino acids. In DNA form, the CDR3 reads TGCAGCGTTGACGGCAGGGGATATGGCTACACCTTC. It translates to CSVDGRGYGYTF.

This clone was recorded once. Germline and junction disagree at one end, which may indicate a read error. The chain recombines TRBV7-3 with TRBJ2-3; 10 bases agree with TRBD2. The CDR3 is 12 residues long. In germline, CDR1 is SGHTA, CDR2 FQGTGA. In DNA, the CDR3 is TGTGCCAGCAGCATCGGTAGCGGGAGGACCTTCTTT. It specifies CASSIGSGRTFF.

The chain is built from TRBV10-3 and TRBJ1-3; 9 positions agree with TRBD1. Germline CDR1 is ENHRY and CDR2 is SYGVKD. J gave up 0 bases and V 7 bases, and 13 bases lay outside the gene matches. The CDR3 extends over 18 amino acids. CDR3 amino acids: CAITTRTGDLSSGNTIYF. CDR3 DNA sequence: TGTGCCATCACCACCCGGACAGGGGACCTGAGCTCTGGAAACACCATATATTTT.

The chain is built from TRBV19 and TRBJ1-5, with 8 bases aligning to TRBD1. This CDR3 is 14 amino acids long. The germline V gene has CDR1 LNHDA and CDR2 SQIVND (reference sequence). V lost 9 bases to trimming and J lost 1 base; unmatched junction nucleotides: 5. The DNA for the CDR3 is TGTGCCAGAGACAGGGGTGGAAGCAATCAGCCCCAGCATTTT. The encoded protein is CARDRGGSNQPQHF. Based on the CDR3 plus reference TRBV19 and TRBJ1-5, the full variable domain is DGGITQSPKYLFRKEGQNVTLSCEQNLNHDAMYWYRQDPGQGLRLIYYSQIVNDFQKGDIAEGYSVSREKKESFPLTVTSAQKNPTAFYLCARDRGGSNQPQHFGDGTRLSIL.

The genes are TRBV28 and TRBJ2-1; 11 nucleotides agree with TRBD2. CDR1 MDHEN and CDR2 SYDVKM come from the germline V gene. Unmatched junction bases numbered 7, after V lost 6 bases and J lost 0 bases. The CDR3 spans 17 residues. Written as DNA, the CDR3 is TGTGCCAGCAGCATCGGGACTAGCGGAGGCTCCTACAATGAGCAGTTCTTC. This encodes CASSIGTSGGSYNEQFF.

The V call is TRBV7-2, the J call TRBJ2-1, with 7 bases identical to TRBD2. The CDR3 contains 16 residues. Germline V gives CDR1 SGHTA, CDR2 FQGNSA. V was pared by 5 bases and J by 3 bases, with 10 bases of the junction left unmatched. This CDR3 is CASSPPLAGFYNEQFF. CDR3 nucleotide sequence: TGTGCCAGCAGCCCCCCTTTAGCGGGTTTCTACAATGAGCAGTTCTTC. Using reference TRBV7-2 and TRBJ2-1 for the parts outside the CDR3, the full variable domain is GAGVSQSPSNKVTEKGKDVELRCDPISGHTALYWYRQSLGQGLEFLIYFQGNSAPDKSGLPSDRFSAERTGGSVSTLTIQRTQQEDSAVYLCASSPPLAGFYNEQFFGPGTRLTVL.

This chain links TRBV7-8 with TRBJ2-7; D remains ambiguous. Germline CDR1 reads SGHVS; CDR2 reads FQNEAQ. The CDR3 spans 13 residues. V lost 1 base and J lost 3, with 7 bases in between. CDR3: CASSLGPDYEQYF. Written as DNA, the CDR3 is TGTGCCAGCAGCTTAGGGCCCGACTACGAGCAGTACTTC.

The V call is TRBV2, the J call TRBJ2-7, with TRBD2 identical over 7 bases. Germline values: CDR1 SNHLY, CDR2 FYNNEI. The junction had 6 bases not matched to a gene; V was cut back by 3 bases and J by 4 bases. The CDR3 length is 14 residues. The CDR3 is CASSDLGLDYEQYF. CDR3 in DNA: TGTGCCAGCAGTGACCTAGGACTAGATTACGAGCAGTACTTC.

V gene TRBV19 combines with J gene TRBJ1-2; possibly TRBD1 for D (5 bases). CDR3 length: 15 residues. The germline V and J ends were trimmed by 0 bases and 2 bases, with 10 bases remaining between them. The V gene's germline CDR1 is LNHDA and CDR2 SQIVND (reference sequence). CDR3 nucleotide sequence: TGTGCCAGTAGTATAGATTATTCAGGGAACTATGGCTACACCTTC. Translated: CASSIDYSGNYGYTF.

V is TRBV29-1 and J is TRBJ2-7; the match to TRBD1 covers 8 bases. CDR1 is SQVTM and CDR2 is ANQGSEA in the germline V gene. Trimming at V came to 8 bases and at J to 0 bases, leaving 6 bases not matched to a gene. The CDR3 covers 13 residues. CDR3 region: CSTADRDSYEQYF. In DNA, the CDR3 is TGCAGCACCGCGGACAGGGACTCCTACGAGCAGTACTTC.

The gene calls are TRBV14 and TRBJ2-1; 9 bases are shared with TRBD2. The CDR3 is 16 amino acids. Germline trimming cut 1 base from V and 8 bases from J; bases unmatched to any gene: 9. Germline loops: CDR1 SGHDN, CDR2 FVKESK. CDR3 sequence (DNA): TGTGCCAGCAGCCAAGCTGAGCGGGAGGTCTTTGATGAGCAGTTCTTC. Residues: CASSQAEREVFDEQFF.

The V gene is TRBV18, the J gene TRBJ2-4, with unresolved D. The CDR3 loop spans 12 amino acids. Germline values: CDR1 KGHSH, CDR2 LQKENI. V shed 3 bases and J shed 6 bases, with 6 bases lying between them. Here the CDR3 reads CASSPSGNIQYF. The CDR3 DNA reads TGTGCCAGCTCACCTTCGGGAAACATTCAGTACTTC.

The CDR3 bases are TGTGCCAGTAGCATCGGGGTGGACACTGAAGCTTTCTTT. Encoded protein: CASSIGVDTEAFF. The chain has TRBV19 and TRBJ1-1, with D hard to call. V gave up 6 bases and J gave up 3 bases, with 11 bases separating them. Germline V CDR1 and CDR2: LNHDA, SQIVND (reference sequence). This CDR3 region has 13 residues.

The V gene is TRBV6-5, the J gene TRBJ2-1; 7 bases are shared with TRBD1. The CDR3 extends over 12 amino acids. Looked up from germline, CDR1 is MNHEY and CDR2 is SVGAGI. The trim removed 5 bases at V and 7 bases at J, leaving 2 bases unmatched. CDR3 coding DNA: TGTGCCAGCAGTACACAGGGGAATGAGCAGTTCTTC. It yields the protein CASSTQGNEQFF.

The chain has TRBV18 and TRBJ2-6; no definite D call. Germline values: CDR1 KGHSH, CDR2 LQKENI. V was pared by 4 bases and J by 0 bases, with 7 bases between. This CDR3 comprises 15 residues. The DNA for the CDR3 is TGTGCCAGCTCACTGTACAGCTCTGGGGCCAACGTCCTGACTTTC. It codes for CASSLYSSGANVLTF.

V and J are TRBV28 and TRBJ2-2, with 8 nucleotides matching TRBD2. J lost 5 bases, V lost 6 bases, and 23 bases had no gene match. The CDR3 length is 20 residues. Germline V CDR1 and CDR2: MDHEN, SYDVKM. CDR3 sequence reads: CASSPYSAGGKRERTGELFF. The DNA for the CDR3 is TGTGCCAGCAGCCCATACTCGGCAGGAGGTAAGCGGGAGAGAACCGGGGAGCTGTTTTTT.